This T cell receptor (beta chain) was found in a study of Ad26.COV2.S vaccination and SARS-CoV-2 variants. At the level of the study: The study gave Ad26.COV2.S intramuscularly, once or twice 56 days apart.

Germline CDR1 is SGHNT and CDR2 is YYREEE (reference sequence). Trimming took 0 bases from V and 0 from J, leaving 6 bases between them. CDR3 size: 14 residues. TCRdb keeps only in-frame clones here, not all; method: immunoSEQ multiplex PCR. The repertoire consists of about 420,000 clones, with approximately 88% occurring once and the leading ten covering 3.6%. The treatment here: 19 received Ad26.COV2.S at low or high dose, single or two shots; 5 received placebo; per-sample allocation not given. Sampling took place 63 days after the first vaccine or placebo injection. This sample comprised peripheral blood, obtained in a trial of Ad26.COV2.S vaccine versus placebo. This receptor was obtained from a person aged 18-65 years who received the Ad26.COV2.S COVID-19 vaccine or a placebo. The chain links TRBV5-4 to TRBJ1-1, with D possibly TRBD1 on 5 matching bases. CDR3 DNA: TGTGCCAGCAGCTTGGGACAGATGAACACTGAAGCTTTCTTT. Encoded protein: CASSLGQMNTEAFF.